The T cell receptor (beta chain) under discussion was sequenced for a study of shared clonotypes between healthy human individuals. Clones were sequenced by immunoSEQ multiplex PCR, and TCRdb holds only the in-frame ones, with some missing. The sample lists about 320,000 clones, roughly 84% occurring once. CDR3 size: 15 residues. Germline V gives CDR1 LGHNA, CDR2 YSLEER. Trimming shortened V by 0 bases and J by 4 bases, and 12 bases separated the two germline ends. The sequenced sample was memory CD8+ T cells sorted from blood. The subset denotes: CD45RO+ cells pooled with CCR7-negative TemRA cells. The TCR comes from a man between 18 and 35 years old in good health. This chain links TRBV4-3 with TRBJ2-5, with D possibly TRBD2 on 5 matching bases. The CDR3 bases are TGCGCCAGCAGCCAAGACGAGTCTAGCCCAGAGACCCAGTACTTC. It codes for CASSQDESSPETQYF.